These T cell receptor beta chains were read from a single sample in a study of cytotoxic CD8 clonotypes in ibrutinib-treated CLL. Clones were read by immunoSEQ multiplex PCR, and TCRdb kept only the in-frame ones, dropping some. Of around 310,000 clones listed, roughly 79% are singletons. Here the sequenced sample was PBMCs, taken before ibrutinib treatment. The receptors originated from a human donor with chronic lymphocytic leukemia. Each CDR3 is given with its conserved first and last residue. D genes are given only for firm matches. Not every row has a clone size; where given, it reads once, few, many or a size class.

v_gene: TRBV6-5
abundance: NA
j_gene: TRBJ2-3
d_gene: TRBD2
CDR3aa: CASSGTSGHTDTQYF
CDR3nt: TGTGCCAGCAGTGGGACTAGCGGGCACACAGATACGCAGTATTTT

v_gene: TRBV7-6
abundance: NA
j_gene: TRBJ2-3
d_gene: NA
CDR3aa: CASSFTNAQADTQYF
CDR3nt: TGTGCCAGCAGCTTTACAAACGCACAAGCAGATACGCAGTATTTT

v_gene: TRBV28
abundance: NA
j_gene: TRBJ1-2
d_gene: TRBD1
CDR3aa: CASSTGQDLGYTF
CDR3nt: TGTGCCAGCAGTACTGGACAGGATTTAGGCTACACCTTC

v_gene: TRBV7-2
abundance: few
j_gene: TRBJ2-1
d_gene: TRBD2
CDR3aa: CASSSPGRGRPNEQFF
CDR3nt: TGTGCCAGCAGCTCTCCGGGGAGGGGAAGGCCCAATGAGCAGTTCTTC

v_gene: TRBV29-1
abundance: NA
j_gene: TRBJ2-3
d_gene: NA
CDR3aa: CSVGHRVADTQYF
CDR3nt: TGCAGCGTTGGACACAGGGTTGCAGATACGCAGTATTTT

v_gene: TRBV5-1
abundance: NA
j_gene: TRBJ1-1
d_gene: NA
CDR3aa: CASSLDARDEAFF
CDR3nt: TGCGCCAGCAGCTTGGATGCCCGGGATGAAGCTTTCTTT

v_gene: TRBV6-6
abundance: NA
j_gene: TRBJ1-4
d_gene: NA
CDR3aa: CASSERIPNEKLFF
CDR3nt: TGTGCCAGCAGTGAGAGGATCCCAAATGAAAAACTGTTTTTT

v_gene: TRBV9
abundance: NA
j_gene: TRBJ2-1
d_gene: TRBD2
CDR3aa: CASSPQTSPYNEQFF
CDR3nt: TGTGCCAGCAGCCCGCAGACTAGCCCCTACAATGAGCAGTTCTTC

v_gene: TRBV6-1
abundance: NA
j_gene: TRBJ1-3
d_gene: NA
CDR3aa: CASSDPAGSGNTIYF
CDR3nt: TGTGCCAGCAGTGATCCGGCGGGCTCTGGAAACACCATATATTTT

v_gene: TRBV19
abundance: NA
j_gene: TRBJ2-7
d_gene: TRBD2
CDR3aa: CASRREGLLDYEQYF
CDR3nt: TGTGCCAGTAGACGCGAGGGACTACTCGACTACGAGCAGTACTTC